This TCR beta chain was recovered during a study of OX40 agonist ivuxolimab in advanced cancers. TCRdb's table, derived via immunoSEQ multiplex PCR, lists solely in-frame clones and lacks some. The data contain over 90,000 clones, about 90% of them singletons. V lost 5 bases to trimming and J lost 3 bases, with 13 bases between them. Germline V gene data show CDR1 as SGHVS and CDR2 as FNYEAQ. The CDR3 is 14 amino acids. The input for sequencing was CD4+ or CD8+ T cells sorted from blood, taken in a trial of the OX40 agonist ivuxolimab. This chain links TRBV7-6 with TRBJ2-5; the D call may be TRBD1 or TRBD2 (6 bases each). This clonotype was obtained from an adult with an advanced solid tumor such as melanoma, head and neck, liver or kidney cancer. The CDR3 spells CASSLGGSKETQYF. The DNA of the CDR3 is TGTGCCAGCAGCCTCGGGGGCAGTAAAGAGACCCAGTACTTC.